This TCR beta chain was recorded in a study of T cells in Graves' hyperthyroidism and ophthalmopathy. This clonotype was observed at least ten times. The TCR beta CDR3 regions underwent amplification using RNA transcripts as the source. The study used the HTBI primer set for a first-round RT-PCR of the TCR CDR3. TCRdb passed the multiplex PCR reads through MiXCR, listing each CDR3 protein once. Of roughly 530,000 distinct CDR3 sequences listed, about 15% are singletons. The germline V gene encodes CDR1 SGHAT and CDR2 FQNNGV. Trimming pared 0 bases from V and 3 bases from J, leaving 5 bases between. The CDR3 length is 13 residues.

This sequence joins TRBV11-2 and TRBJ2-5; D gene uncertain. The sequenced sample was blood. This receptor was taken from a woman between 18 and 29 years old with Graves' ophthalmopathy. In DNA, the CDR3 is TGTGCCAGCAGCTTAGAGGTGGAAGAGACCCAGTACTTC. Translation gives CASSLEVEETQYF.